This passage covers 22 T cell receptor beta chains from one sample sequenced in a study of T cell changes during pregnancy in multiple sclerosis. The table came from immunoSEQ multiplex PCR; TCRdb's copy has only in-frame clones and leaves some out. The table lists tens of thousands of clones, over 85% of them singletons, with roughly 0.4% in the top ten. The specimen was CD4+ T cells from peripheral blood mononuclear cells, collected before pregnancy. The receptors come from a female donor with multiple sclerosis, enrolled in a pregnancy study.

The chain couples TRBV18 to TRBJ1-5; maybe TRBD1 (5 bases). The CDR3 spans 17 residues. Trimming shortened V by 2 bases and J by 2 bases, and 16 bases separated the two germline ends. Germline V gene data show CDR1 as KGHSH and CDR2 as LQKENI. CDR3 coding DNA: TGTGCCAGCTCACCAGTGGAGGGTTCCAGGGGCAATCAGCCCCAGCATTTT. It translates to CASSPVEGSRGNQPQHF.

The V call is TRBV11-2, the J call TRBJ1-2; D perhaps matches TRBD1 (5 bases). V shed 3 bases and J shed 6 bases, with 11 bases lying between them. CDR3 length: 13 residues. Germline CDR1 reads SGHAT; CDR2 reads FQNNGV. The CDR3 nucleotides read TGTGCCAGCAGCTTGTCAGGGCTCGATGGCTACACCTTC. Its protein is CASSLSGLDGYTF.

CDR3 bases: TGTGCCAGTAGCCCGGGGACAGTTCCTGGAAACACCATATATTTT. Encoded protein: CASSPGTVPGNTIYF. The genes are TRBV19 and TRBJ1-3; 7 bases agree with TRBD1. The CDR3 loop spans 15 amino acids. V lost 6 bases, J lost 2 bases, and 7 bases stayed unmatched. Germline lookup yields CDR1 LNHDA and CDR2 SQIVND (reference sequence).

CDR3 coding DNA: TGTGCCAGCACTATGACAGGGGGCGGCGGGACCCAGTACTTC. Translation: CASTMTGGGGTQYF. The chain couples TRBV6-6 to TRBJ2-5; 10 bases are a match to TRBD1. J lost 7 bases, V lost 7 bases, and 9 bases had no gene match. The germline V gene encodes CDR1 MNHNY and CDR2 SVGAGI (reference sequence). The CDR3 is made up of 14 amino acids.

The chain joins TRBV18 to TRBJ1-1, with 9 bases aligning to TRBD1. Germline-derived CDR1 and CDR2 are KGHSH and LQKENI. The junction had 4 bases not matched to a gene; V was cut back by 2 bases and J by 0 bases. The CDR3 runs to 16 residues. CDR3 in DNA: TGTGCCAGCTCACCAGGGACAGGGAGGATGAACACTGAAGCTTTCTTT. This sequence encodes CASSPGTGRMNTEAFF. The full variable domain, in which reference TRBV18 and TRBJ1-1 provide the parts outside the CDR3, is NAGVMQNPRHLVRRRGQEARLRCSPMKGHSHVYWYRQLPEEGLKFMVYLQKENIIDESGMPKERFSAEFPKEGPSILRIQQVVRGDSAAYFCASSPGTGRMNTEAFFGQGTRLTVV.

The chain is built from TRBV7-8 and TRBJ1-2; D unresolved. Trimming stripped 4 bases from V and 8 bases from J, with 14 bases between. Germline CDR1 and CDR2: SGHVS and FQNEAQ. The CDR3 is 13 residues long. The CDR3 region has the DNA TGTGCCAGCAGCTCCGGGTGGGTTCGGGGCTACACCTTC. Protein sequence: CASSSGWVRGYTF. Full variable domain (remainder filled in from reference TRBV7-8 and TRBJ1-2): GAGVSQSPRYKVAKRGQDVALRCDPISGHVSLFWYQQALGQGPEFLTYFQNEAQLDKSGLPSDRFFAERPEGSVSTLKIQRTQQEDSAVYLCASSSGWVRGYTFGSGTRLTVV.

This clone was seen a few times. Here the CDR3 DNA reads TGTGCCAGCAGCTTAGGAGGGGGCCACAGGAGGTCGGGGGAAGAGACCCAGTACTTC. Protein: CASSLGGGHRRSGEETQYF. V gene TRBV7-6 combines with J gene TRBJ2-5; D is perhaps TRBD1 (7 bases). This CDR3 region has 19 residues. V lost 1 base and J lost 3, with 24 bases in between. The germline V gene encodes CDR1 SGHVS and CDR2 FNYEAQ. Full variable domain (missing parts from reference TRBV7-6 and TRBJ2-5): GAGVSQSPRYKVTKRGQDVALRCDPISGHVSLYWYRQALGQGPEFLTYFNYEAQQDKSGLPNDRFSAERPEGSISTLTIQRTEQRDSAMYRCASSLGGGHRRSGEETQYFGPGTRLLVL.

The chain has TRBV5-1 and TRBJ1-1; D remains unclear. This CDR3 is built from 15 residues. V was pared by 4 bases and J by 1 base, with 14 bases between. Germline assignment: CDR1 SGHRS and CDR2 YFSETQ. CDR3 DNA: TGCGCCAGCAGCCAAGAGCGGATACCGAACACTGAAGCTTTCTTT. As protein: CASSQERIPNTEAFF. The whole variable domain, filled in from reference TRBV5-1 and TRBJ1-1, reads KAGVTQTPRYLIKTRGQQVTLSCSPISGHRSVSWYQQTPGQGLQFLFEYFSETQRNKGNFPGRFSGRQFSNSRSEMNVSTLELGDSALYLCASSQERIPNTEAFFGQGTRLTVV.

The chain is built from TRBV23-1 and TRBJ2-4; 8 nucleotides line up with TRBD1. TRBV23-1 is designated an ORF whose function remains uncertain. This CDR3 spans 21 amino acids. V lost 2 bases and J lost 0; bases outside the gene matches: 18. CDR3 sequence (DNA): TGCGCCAGCAGTCAAAATCACCGGACAGGGAAAAAAGAGATAGCCAAAAACATTCAGTACTTC. Protein sequence: CASSQNHRTGKKEIAKNIQYF.

This clone appeared a single time. The CDR3 DNA reads TGTGCCAGCAGAACTAGCCGTGGAAATGAGCAGTTCTTC. It translates to CASRTSRGNEQFF. The chain joins TRBV27 to TRBJ2-1, with D maybe TRBD2 (6 bases). The CDR3 is 13 amino acids. The V end lost 6 bases, the J end lost 7 bases, and 13 bases lay between the germline ends. Germline CDR1 MNHEY, CDR2 SMNVEV (reference sequence).

This rearrangement joins TRBV27 to TRBJ2-1, with unresolved D. This CDR3 is 16 amino acids long. V was cut by 0 bases and J by 0 bases, with 9 bases left in between. Germline CDR1 and CDR2: MNHEY and SMNVEV (reference sequence). In DNA, the CDR3 is TGTGCCAGCAGTTTATCGTCTGTGAGCTCCTACAATGAGCAGTTCTTC. Encoded protein: CASSLSSVSSYNEQFF.

The genes are TRBV25-1 and TRBJ2-1, with 8 bases fitting TRBD1. The germline CDR1 and CDR2 sequences are MGHDK and SYGVNS. The CDR3 extends over 14 amino acids. J was trimmed by 5 bases and V by 6 bases; bases with no gene match: 6. The CDR3 is CASRGTGPNNEQFF. Written as DNA, the CDR3 is TGTGCCAGCAGAGGGACAGGACCCAACAATGAGCAGTTCTTC.

V and J are TRBV6-5 and TRBJ2-7, with TRBD2 as a possible D gene (6 bases). Trimming removed 0 bases from V and 0 bases from J, with 9 bases in between. CDR1 is MNHEY, CDR2 SVGAGI, per germline. The CDR3 contains 15 residues. CDR3 sequence reads: CASSYSEGSSYEQYF. CDR3 bases: TGTGCCAGCAGTTACTCGGAGGGTTCCTCCTACGAGCAGTACTTC.

This clone has just one count. V gene TRBV19 combines with J gene TRBJ1-5; TRBD1 matches 9 bases. Near its end, the DNA agrees better with TRBJ2-3, so the J call may be wrong. Germline V CDR1 and CDR2: LNHDA, SQIVND (reference sequence). The CDR3 has 15 amino acids. The CDR3: CASTHGQGRHQPQYF. CDR3 nucleotides: TGTGCCAGTACTCATGGACAGGGGAGGCATCAGCCCCAGTATTTT.

CDR3 sequence reads: CASSYAPGLAGNEQYF. The CDR3 DNA follows: TGTGCCAGCAGTTACGCGCCGGGACTAGCGGGGAACGAGCAGTACTTC. This chain links TRBV6-5 with TRBJ2-7; TRBD2 matches at 13 bases. In germline, CDR1 is MNHEY, CDR2 SVGAGI. V was clipped by 2 bases and J by 5 bases; unmatched bases: 6. The CDR3 runs to 16 residues.

The chain combines TRBV29-1 with TRBJ1-2, with TRBD1 identical over 8 bases. The V segment lost 5 bases and the J segment 8 bases; nucleotides outside the gene matches: 10. CDR1 and CDR2 (germline): SQVTM, ANQGSEA. The CDR3 length is 13 residues. Here the CDR3 DNA reads TGCAGCGTTCGGACCCGGACAGGGTCGGGCTACACCTTC. The encoded protein is CSVRTRTGSGYTF. Full variable domain (missing parts from reference TRBV29-1 and TRBJ1-2): SAVISQKPSRDICQRGTSLTIQCQVDSQVTMMFWYRQQPGQSLTLIATANQGSEATYESGFVIDKFPISRPNLTFSTLTVSNMSPEDSSIYLCSVRTRTGSGYTFGSGTRLTVV.

This chain links TRBV5-4 with TRBJ2-7, with TRBD1 matching over 7 bases. The J segment lost 4 bases and the V segment lost 2 bases, leaving 9 bases of the junction unmatched. This CDR3 region has 15 residues. Per the germline V gene, CDR1 is SGHNT and CDR2 is YYREEE (reference sequence). CDR3 in DNA: TGTGCCAGCAGCTTTCCGGGACAGTCGCGTTACGAGCAGTACTTC. It specifies CASSFPGQSRYEQYF.

The rearrangement uses TRBV9 and TRBJ2-3; 11 bases fit TRBD2. CDR3 size: 14 residues. In germline, CDR1 is SGDLS, CDR2 YYNGEE. V was clipped by 3 bases and J by 6 bases; unmatched bases: 3. The CDR3 region has the DNA TGTGCCAGCAGCGCCGGGACTAGCGGTGATACGCAGTATTTT. Protein product: CASSAGTSGDTQYF.

The chain couples TRBV7-2 to TRBJ2-2; D not resolved. CDR3 length: 16 amino acids. Trimming took off 4 bases at V and 0 bases at J, with 12 bases between the two ends. Germline CDR1 and CDR2: SGHTA and FQGNSA. The CDR3 region has the DNA TGTGCCAGCAGCTCCCAGCCTAGAACGAACACCGGGGAGCTGTTTTTT. Translated: CASSSQPRTNTGELFF. The entire variable domain, with the rest obtained from reference TRBV7-2 and TRBJ2-2, is as follows: GAGVSQSPSNKVTEKGKDVELRCDPISGHTALYWYRQSLGQGLEFLIYFQGNSAPDKSGLPSDRFSAERTGGSVSTLTIQRTQQEDSAVYLCASSSQPRTNTGELFFGEGSRLTVL.

V and J are TRBV6-1 and TRBJ1-2; D is uncertain. Germline V gene data show CDR1 as MNHNS and CDR2 as SASEGT. The CDR3 sequence is 13 residues long. Deletions cut 5 bases from V and 7 bases from J, with 14 bases between. CDR3 sequence reads: CASSLHRSGGYTF. CDR3 bases: TGTGCCAGCAGTCTACACAGAAGTGGTGGCTACACCTTC.

The chain has TRBV30 and TRBJ1-1; the D is unclear. Germline-derived CDR1 and CDR2 are GTSNPN and SVGIG (reference sequence). This CDR3 has 13 residues. V was clipped by 4 bases and J by 1 base, with 10 bases between them. The CDR3 DNA follows: TGTGCCTGGATTTTACAGACGAACACTGAAGCTTTCTTT. This encodes CAWILQTNTEAFF.

The rearrangement joins TRBV7-2 to TRBJ2-5; 7 bases align to TRBD2. V lost 1 base to trimming and J lost 4 bases; unmatched junction nucleotides: 6. The length of the CDR3 is 15 residues. The germline gives CDR1 SGHTA, CDR2 FQGNSA. CDR3 region: CASSLVREAGETQYF. DNA for the CDR3: TGTGCCAGCAGCTTAGTCCGGGAGGCGGGAGAGACCCAGTACTTC.